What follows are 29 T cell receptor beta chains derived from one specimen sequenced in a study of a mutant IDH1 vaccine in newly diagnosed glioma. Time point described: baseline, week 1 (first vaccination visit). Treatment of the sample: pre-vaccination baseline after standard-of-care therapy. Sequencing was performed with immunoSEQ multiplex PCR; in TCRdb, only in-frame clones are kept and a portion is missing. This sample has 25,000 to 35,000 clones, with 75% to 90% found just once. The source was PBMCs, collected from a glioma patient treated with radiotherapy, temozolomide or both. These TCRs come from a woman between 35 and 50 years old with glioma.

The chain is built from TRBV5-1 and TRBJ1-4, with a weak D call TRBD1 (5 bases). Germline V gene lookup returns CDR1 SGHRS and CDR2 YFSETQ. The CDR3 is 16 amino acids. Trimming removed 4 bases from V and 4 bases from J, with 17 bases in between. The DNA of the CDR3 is TGCGCCAGCAGCCCAGGGACCCTTCTAGGTAATGAAAAACTGTTTTTT. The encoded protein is CASSPGTLLGNEKLFF.

The CDR3 here is CASRTGRGGGTEAFF. The CDR3 DNA follows: TGTGCCAGTAGGACGGGAAGGGGTGGTGGCACTGAAGCTTTCTTT. This chain joins TRBV19 and TRBJ1-1; a possible D gene is TRBD1 (5 bases). V lost 6 bases and J lost 4, with 18 bases in between. The length of the CDR3 is 15 residues. Germline loops: CDR1 LNHDA, CDR2 SQIVND (reference sequence). Full variable domain (outside the CDR3, taken from reference TRBV19 and TRBJ1-1): DGGITQSPKYLFRKEGQNVTLSCEQNLNHDAMYWYRQDPGQGLRLIYYSQIVNDFQKGDIAEGYSVSREKKESFPLTVTSAQKNPTAFYLCASRTGRGGGTEAFFGQGTRLTVV.

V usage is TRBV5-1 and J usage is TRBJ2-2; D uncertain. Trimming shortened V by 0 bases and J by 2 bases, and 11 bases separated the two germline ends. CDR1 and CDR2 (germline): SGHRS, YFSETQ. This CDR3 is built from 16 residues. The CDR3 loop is CASSLAARTNTGELFF. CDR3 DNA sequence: TGCGCCAGCAGCTTGGCCGCGCGGACCAACACCGGGGAGCTGTTTTTT.

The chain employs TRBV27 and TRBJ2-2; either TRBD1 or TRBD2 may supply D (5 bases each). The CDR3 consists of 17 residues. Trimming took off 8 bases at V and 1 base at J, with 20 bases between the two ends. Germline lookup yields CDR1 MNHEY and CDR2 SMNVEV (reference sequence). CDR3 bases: TGTGCCAGCTCACCACGGCAACCGGGACGGAACACCGGGGAGCTGTTTTTT. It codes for CASSPRQPGRNTGELFF.

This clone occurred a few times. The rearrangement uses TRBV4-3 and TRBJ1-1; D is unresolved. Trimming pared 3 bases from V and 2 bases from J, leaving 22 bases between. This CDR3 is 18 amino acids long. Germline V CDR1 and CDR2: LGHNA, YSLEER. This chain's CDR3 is CASSHSYLVSSPNTEAFF. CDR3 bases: TGCGCCAGCAGCCACTCCTACCTCGTCAGCTCCCCTAACACTGAAGCTTTCTTT.

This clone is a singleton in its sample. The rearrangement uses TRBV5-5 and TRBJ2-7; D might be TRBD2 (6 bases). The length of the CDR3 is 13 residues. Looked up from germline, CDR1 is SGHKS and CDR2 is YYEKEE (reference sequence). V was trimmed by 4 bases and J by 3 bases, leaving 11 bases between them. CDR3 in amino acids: CASSRGGNYEQYF. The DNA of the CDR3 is TGTGCCAGCAGCCGTGGGGGGAACTACGAGCAGTACTTC.

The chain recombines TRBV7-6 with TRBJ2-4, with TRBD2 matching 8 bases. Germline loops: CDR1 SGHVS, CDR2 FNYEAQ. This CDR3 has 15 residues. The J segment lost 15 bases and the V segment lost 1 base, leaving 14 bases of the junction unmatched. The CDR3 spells CASSLGSTGGDPLYF. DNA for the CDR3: TGTGCCAGCAGCTTAGGGAGCACGGGAGGGGACCCGTTGTACTTC.

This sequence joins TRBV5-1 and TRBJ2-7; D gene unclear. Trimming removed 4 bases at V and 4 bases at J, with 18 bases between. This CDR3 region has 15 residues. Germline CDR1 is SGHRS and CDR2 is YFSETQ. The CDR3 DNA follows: TGCGCCAGCAGCCCTCAACCGTCGACGGAATACGAGCAGTACTTC. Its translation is CASSPQPSTEYEQYF. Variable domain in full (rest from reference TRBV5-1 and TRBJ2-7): KAGVTQTPRYLIKTRGQQVTLSCSPISGHRSVSWYQQTPGQGLQFLFEYFSETQRNKGNFPGRFSGRQFSNSRSEMNVSTLELGDSALYLCASSPQPSTEYEQYFGPGTRLTVT.

In DNA form, the CDR3 reads TGTGCCAGCAGCTTAGAAACAGTTTGGCAGCCCCAGCATTTT. It specifies CASSLETVWQPQHF. The J gene is TRBJ1-5, the V gene TRBV7-2; D not certain. Germline CDR1 reads SGHTA; CDR2 reads FQGNSA. This CDR3 has 14 residues. Trimming left V 1 base short and J 7 bases short, with 11 bases between.

CDR3 in amino acids: CASSVLSQGNYGYTF. CDR3 in DNA: TGTGCCAGCAGCGTCCTGTCACAGGGGAACTATGGCTACACCTTC. The chain uses TRBV9 and TRBJ1-2; 7 bases are shared with TRBD1. The germline gives CDR1 SGDLS, CDR2 YYNGEE. The CDR3 is 15 residues long. Trimming at V came to 2 bases and at J to 2 bases, leaving 6 bases not matched to a gene.

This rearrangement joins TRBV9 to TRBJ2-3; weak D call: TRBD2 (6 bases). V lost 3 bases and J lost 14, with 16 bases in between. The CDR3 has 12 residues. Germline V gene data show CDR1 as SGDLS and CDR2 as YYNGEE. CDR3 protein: CASSADRLVLYF. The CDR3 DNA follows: TGTGCCAGCAGCGCGGACCGACTAGTCCTGTATTTT.

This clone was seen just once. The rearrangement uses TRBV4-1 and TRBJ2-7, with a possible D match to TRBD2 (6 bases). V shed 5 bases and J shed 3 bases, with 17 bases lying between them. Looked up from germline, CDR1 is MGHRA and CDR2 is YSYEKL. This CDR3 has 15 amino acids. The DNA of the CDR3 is TGCGCCAGCAGCGGTACCGGGGGACGAGACTACGAGCAGTACTTC. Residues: CASSGTGGRDYEQYF.

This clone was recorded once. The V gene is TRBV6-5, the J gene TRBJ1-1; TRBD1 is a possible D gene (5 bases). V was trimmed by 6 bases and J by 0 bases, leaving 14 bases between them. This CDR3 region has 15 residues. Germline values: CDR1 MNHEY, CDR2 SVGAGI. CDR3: CASSLRGAVNTEAFF. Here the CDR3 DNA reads TGTGCCAGCAGCCTCCGAGGGGCTGTGAACACTGAAGCTTTCTTT.

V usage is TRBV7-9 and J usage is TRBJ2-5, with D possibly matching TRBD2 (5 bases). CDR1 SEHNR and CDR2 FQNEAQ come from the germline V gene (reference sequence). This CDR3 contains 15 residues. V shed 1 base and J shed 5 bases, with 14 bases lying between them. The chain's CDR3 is CASSLVAIPGETQYF. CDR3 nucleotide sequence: TGTGCCAGCAGCTTAGTAGCGATCCCGGGGGAGACCCAGTACTTC.

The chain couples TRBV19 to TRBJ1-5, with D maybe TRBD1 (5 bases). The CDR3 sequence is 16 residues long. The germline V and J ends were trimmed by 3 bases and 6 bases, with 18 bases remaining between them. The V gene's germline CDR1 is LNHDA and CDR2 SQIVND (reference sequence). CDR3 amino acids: CASSMGVSMVGQPQHF. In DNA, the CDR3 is TGTGCCAGTAGTATGGGGGTGTCGATGGTAGGTCAGCCCCAGCATTTT. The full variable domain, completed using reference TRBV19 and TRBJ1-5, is DGGITQSPKYLFRKEGQNVTLSCEQNLNHDAMYWYRQDPGQGLRLIYYSQIVNDFQKGDIAEGYSVSREKKESFPLTVTSAQKNPTAFYLCASSMGVSMVGQPQHFGDGTRLSIL.

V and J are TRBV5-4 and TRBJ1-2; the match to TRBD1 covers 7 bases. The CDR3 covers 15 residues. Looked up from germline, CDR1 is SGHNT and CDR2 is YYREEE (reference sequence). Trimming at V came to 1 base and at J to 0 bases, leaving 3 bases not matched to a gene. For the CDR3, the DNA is TGTGCCAGCAGCTTGTGGGGACAGTCTAACTATGGCTACACCTTC. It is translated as CASSLWGQSNYGYTF.

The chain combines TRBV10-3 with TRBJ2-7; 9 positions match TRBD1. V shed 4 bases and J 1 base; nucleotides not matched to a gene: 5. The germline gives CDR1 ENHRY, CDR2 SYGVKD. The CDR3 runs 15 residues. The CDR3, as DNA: TGTGCCATCAGTGGGGAGGACAGGGGTTCCTACGAGCAGTACTTC. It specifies CAISGEDRGSYEQYF.

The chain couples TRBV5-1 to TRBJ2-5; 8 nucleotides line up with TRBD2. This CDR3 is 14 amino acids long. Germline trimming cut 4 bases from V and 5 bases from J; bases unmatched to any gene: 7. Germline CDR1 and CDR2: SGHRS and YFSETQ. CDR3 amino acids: CASSAYGGAETQYF. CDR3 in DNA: TGCGCCAGCAGCGCATACGGGGGGGCGGAGACCCAGTACTTC.

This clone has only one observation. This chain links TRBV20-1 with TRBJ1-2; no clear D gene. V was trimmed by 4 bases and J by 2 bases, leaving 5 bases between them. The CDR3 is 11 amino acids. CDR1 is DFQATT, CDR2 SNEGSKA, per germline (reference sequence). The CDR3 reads CSAIPNYGYTF. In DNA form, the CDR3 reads TGCAGTGCTATCCCAAACTATGGCTACACCTTC.

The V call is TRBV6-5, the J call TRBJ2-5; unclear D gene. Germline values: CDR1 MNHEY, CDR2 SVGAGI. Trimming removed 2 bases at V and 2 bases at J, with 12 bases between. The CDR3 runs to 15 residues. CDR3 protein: CASSYLKTRQETQYF. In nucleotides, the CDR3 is TGTGCCAGCAGTTACCTAAAGACAAGACAAGAGACCCAGTACTTC.

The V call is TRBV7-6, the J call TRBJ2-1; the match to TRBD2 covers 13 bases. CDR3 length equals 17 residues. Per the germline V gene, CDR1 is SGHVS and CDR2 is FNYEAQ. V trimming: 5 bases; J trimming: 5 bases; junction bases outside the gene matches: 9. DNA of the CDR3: TGTGCCAGCAGCGACCACATTACTAGCGGGGGGGACAATGAGCAGTTCTTC. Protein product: CASSDHITSGGDNEQFF.

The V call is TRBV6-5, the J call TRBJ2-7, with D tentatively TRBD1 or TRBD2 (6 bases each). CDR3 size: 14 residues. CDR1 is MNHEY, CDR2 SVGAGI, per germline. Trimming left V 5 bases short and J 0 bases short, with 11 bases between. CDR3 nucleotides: TGTGCCAGCAGTCCCGCGGGACACTCCTACGAGCAGTACTTC. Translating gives CASSPAGHSYEQYF.

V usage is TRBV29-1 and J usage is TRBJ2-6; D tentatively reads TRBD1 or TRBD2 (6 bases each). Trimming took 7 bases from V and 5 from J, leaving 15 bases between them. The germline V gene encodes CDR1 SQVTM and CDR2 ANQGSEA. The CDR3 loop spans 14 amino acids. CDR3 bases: TGCAGCGCCCGGGACGGGGGCAGGGCCAACGTCCTGACTTTC. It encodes CSARDGGRANVLTF.

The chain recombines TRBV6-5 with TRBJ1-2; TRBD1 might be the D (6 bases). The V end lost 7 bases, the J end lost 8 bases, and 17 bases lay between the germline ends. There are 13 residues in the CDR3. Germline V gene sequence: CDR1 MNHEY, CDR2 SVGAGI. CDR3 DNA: TGTGCCAGCATGGGCCGGGACAATAAGGGCTACACCTTC. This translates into CASMGRDNKGYTF.

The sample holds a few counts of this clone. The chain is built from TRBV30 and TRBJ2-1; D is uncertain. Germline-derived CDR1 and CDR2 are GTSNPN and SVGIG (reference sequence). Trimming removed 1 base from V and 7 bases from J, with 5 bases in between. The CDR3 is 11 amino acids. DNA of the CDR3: TGTGCCTGGAGTGCCCCTAATGAGCAGTTCTTC. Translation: CAWSAPNEQFF.

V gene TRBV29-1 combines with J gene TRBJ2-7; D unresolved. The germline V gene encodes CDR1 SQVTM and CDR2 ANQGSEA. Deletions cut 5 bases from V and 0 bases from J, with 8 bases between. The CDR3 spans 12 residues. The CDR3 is CSVRESSYEQYF. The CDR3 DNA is TGCAGCGTTCGTGAGAGCTCCTACGAGCAGTACTTC.

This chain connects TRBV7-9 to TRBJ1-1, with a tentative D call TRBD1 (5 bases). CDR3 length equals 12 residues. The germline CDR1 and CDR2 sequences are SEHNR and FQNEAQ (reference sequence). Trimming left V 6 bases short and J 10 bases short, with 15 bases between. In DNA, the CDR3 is TGTGCCAGCAGTCGAGGACCCGGGGGAGCTTTCTTT. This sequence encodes CASSRGPGGAFF.

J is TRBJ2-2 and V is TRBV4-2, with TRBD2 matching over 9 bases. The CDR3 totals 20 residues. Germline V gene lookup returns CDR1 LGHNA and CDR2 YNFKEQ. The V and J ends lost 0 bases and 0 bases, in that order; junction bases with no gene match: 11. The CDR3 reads CASSQDLDSGGPANTGELFF. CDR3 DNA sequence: TGTGCCAGCAGCCAAGACTTGGATAGCGGGGGCCCCGCGAACACCGGGGAGCTGTTTTTT.

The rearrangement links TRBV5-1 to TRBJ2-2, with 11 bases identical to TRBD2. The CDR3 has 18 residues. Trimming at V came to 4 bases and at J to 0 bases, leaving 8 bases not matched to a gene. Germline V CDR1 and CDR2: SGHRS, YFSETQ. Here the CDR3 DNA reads TGCGCCAGCAGCGGGATGACTAGCGGGACCTCGAACACCGGGGAGCTGTTTTTT. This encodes CASSGMTSGTSNTGELFF.